Listed here are 10 T cell receptor beta chains from one sample, sequenced in a study of blood T cell repertoires in COVID-19. The data were produced by immunoSEQ multiplex PCR, yet TCRdb's version contains in-frame clones alone and is incomplete. The sample contains hundreds of thousands of clones, 85% to 90% of which appear only once. Sample: peripheral blood. The receptor source for this set is a woman aged 50 to 60 with COVID-19, enrolled during active disease.

The J gene is TRBJ2-1, the V gene TRBV4-1, with TRBD2 matching over 14 bases. The CDR3 loop spans 15 amino acids. V gave up 4 bases and J gave up 9 bases; unmatched junction bases: 5. The germline V gene has CDR1 MGHRA and CDR2 YSYEKL. The CDR3 nucleotides are TGCGCCAGCAGCCCGACTAGCGGGAGGGCCGTTGAGCAGTTCTTC. As protein: CASSPTSGRAVEQFF.

This clone appeared once. This chain's CDR3 is CASSPTTGTAGYYGYTF. Here the CDR3 DNA reads TGTGCCAGCTCACCAACAACCGGGACAGCCGGATACTATGGCTACACCTTC. The chain employs TRBV18 and TRBJ1-2; 7 bases agree with TRBD1. There are 17 residues in the CDR3. Germline V gene sequence: CDR1 KGHSH, CDR2 LQKENI. With V trimmed by 2 bases and J by 3 bases, 12 bases remained unmatched.

This clone has a single count. The rearrangement links TRBV28 to TRBJ1-5; perhaps TRBD1 as D (6 bases). The CDR3 is 16 amino acids. V lost 4 bases and J 7 bases, leaving 20 bases between the germline ends. CDR1 MDHEN and CDR2 SYDVKM come from the germline V gene. This CDR3 is CASSSFPDSGRQPQHF. The CDR3 DNA reads TGTGCCAGCAGTTCCTTCCCGGACAGCGGGAGACAGCCCCAGCATTTT.

The chain couples TRBV7-9 to TRBJ2-7; D is unclear. This CDR3 has 13 amino acids. Trimming stripped 2 bases from V and 7 bases from J, with 12 bases between. From germline, CDR1 is SEHNR and CDR2 FQNEAQ (reference sequence). Here the CDR3 reads CASSLSRSSEQYF. CDR3 DNA sequence: TGTGCCAGCAGCTTATCTCGGTCATCGGAGCAGTACTTC.

V and J are TRBV14 and TRBJ2-1, with 9 bases that match TRBD1. Germline V CDR1 and CDR2: SGHDN, FVKESK. The V and J ends lost 4 bases and 9 bases, in that order; junction bases with no gene match: 10. The CDR3 has 15 amino acids. The CDR3 coding sequence is TGTGCCAGCAGCCCACCGGGACAGGGATTTTTTGAGCAGTTCTTC. Translated: CASSPPGQGFFEQFF. The whole variable domain, remainder taken from reference TRBV14 and TRBJ2-1, is EAGVTQFPSHSVIEKGQTVTLRCDPISGHDNLYWYRRVMGKEIKFLLHFVKESKQDESGMPNNRFLAERTGGTYSTLKVQPAELEDSGVYFCASSPPGQGFFEQFFGPGTRLTVL.

The rearrangement joins TRBV24-1 to TRBJ1-2; D may be TRBD1 (6 bases). V was cut by 4 bases and J by 4 bases, with 15 bases left in between. The CDR3 has 15 residues. Germline values: CDR1 KGHDR, CDR2 SFDVKD. The CDR3 region has the DNA TGTGCCACCAGTGAACCCGGACAGTCAGTCTATGGCTACACCTTC. It yields the protein CATSEPGQSVYGYTF.

The CDR3 reads CASKRQVHEQYF. The CDR3 nucleotides are TGTGCCAGCAAACGACAGGTCCACGAGCAGTACTTC. This chain connects TRBV2 to TRBJ2-7; maybe TRBD1 (6 bases). The ends were cut back, 7 bases at V and 5 bases at J, with 12 bases in the middle. The germline gives CDR1 SNHLY, CDR2 FYNNEI. The CDR3 sequence is 12 residues long.

This sequence joins TRBV19 and TRBJ1-2, with 11 positions matching TRBD1. CDR1 and CDR2 (germline): LNHDA, SQIVND (reference sequence). V was pared by 10 bases and J by 9 bases, with 10 bases of the junction left unmatched. The length of the CDR3 is 13 residues. CDR3 bases: TGTGCCACTACGGGACAGGGGGATGTACGCTACACCTTC. Translation: CATTGQGDVRYTF.

The chain recombines TRBV21-1 with TRBJ2-5; the table's D call, TRBD2, has no DNA check behind it. TRBV21-1 is noted as a pseudogene. The CDR3 is 15 residues long. CDR3 bases: TGTGCCAGCAGCAAAGGACTAGCGGGGGCCTTAACCCAGTACTTC. This codes for CASSKGLAGALTQYF.

The chain is built from TRBV5-1 and TRBJ1-3, with D maybe TRBD1 (6 bases). Germline CDR1 reads SGHRS; CDR2 reads YFSETQ. V was clipped by 3 bases and J by 2 bases, with 9 bases between them. The CDR3 runs to 14 residues. The CDR3 nucleotides read TGCGCCAGCAGCTCCTGGGACACTGGAAACACCATATATTTT. Translated, it gives CASSSWDTGNTIYF.